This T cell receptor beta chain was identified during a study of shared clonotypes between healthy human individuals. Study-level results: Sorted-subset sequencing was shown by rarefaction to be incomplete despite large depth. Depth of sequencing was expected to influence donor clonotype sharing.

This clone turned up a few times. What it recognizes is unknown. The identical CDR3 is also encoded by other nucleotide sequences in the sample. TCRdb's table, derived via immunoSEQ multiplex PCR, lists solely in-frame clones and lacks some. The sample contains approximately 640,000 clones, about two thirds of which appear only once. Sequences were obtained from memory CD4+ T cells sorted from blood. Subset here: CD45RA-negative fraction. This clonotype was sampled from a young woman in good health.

This CDR3 is CASSRGSYEQYF. The CDR3 DNA is TGTGCCAGCAGTAGGGGGAGCTACGAGCAGTACTTC. V is TRBV2 and J is TRBJ2-7; possibly TRBD1 for D (6 bases). There are 12 residues in the CDR3. Trimming pared 5 bases from V and 3 bases from J, leaving 8 bases between. CDR1 and CDR2 from the germline V gene are SNHLY and FYNNEI.